The 5 T cell receptor beta chains listed next were all sequenced from one sample in a study of blood T cell repertoires in COVID-19. Sequenced by immunoSEQ multiplex PCR; TCRdb stores in-frame clones only, minus some. This sample yields 40,000 or so clones, of which about 86% are seen a single time; around 5.2% belongs to the top ten. Sequencing was done on a sample of peripheral blood. Receptor source: a man aged 35 to 55 with active COVID-19.

V usage is TRBV28 and J usage is TRBJ2-7; D perhaps matches TRBD1 (6 bases). Germline CDR1 and CDR2: MDHEN and SYDVKM. Trimming stripped 1 base from V and 4 bases from J, with 11 bases between. This CDR3 has 14 residues. The CDR3 DNA sequence: TGTGCCAGCAGTTTATTTTATGGACAGTACGAGCAGTACTTC. Its translation is CASSLFYGQYEQYF.

CDR3 DNA sequence: TGTGCCAGCAGTTCACCGGACAGGGCGACAGATACGCAGTATTTT. It is translated as CASSSPDRATDTQYF. The chain employs TRBV28 and TRBJ2-3; TRBD1 matches at 8 bases. The CDR3 has 15 residues. After removal of 4 bases from V and 3 bases from J, the junction contained 6 bases not matched to a gene. Germline values: CDR1 MDHEN, CDR2 SYDVKM.

Only one count was recorded for this clone. The chain employs TRBV5-1 and TRBJ1-6; D is ambiguous. In germline, CDR1 is SGHRS, CDR2 YFSETQ. Trimming removed 0 bases at V and 7 bases at J, with 17 bases between. CDR3 length: 17 amino acids. In DNA form, the CDR3 reads TGCGCCAGCAGCTTGGACACCCCCGACACCCGGAATTCACCCCTCCACTTT. Translating it yields CASSLDTPDTRNSPLHF. Full variable domain (rest looked up from reference TRBV5-1 and TRBJ1-6): KAGVTQTPRYLIKTRGQQVTLSCSPISGHRSVSWYQQTPGQGLQFLFEYFSETQRNKGNFPGRFSGRQFSNSRSEMNVSTLELGDSALYLCASSLDTPDTRNSPLHFGNGTRLTVT.

The chain employs TRBV30 and TRBJ1-2; D is perhaps TRBD1 (6 bases). CDR3 length equals 13 residues. The germline V gene has CDR1 GTSNPN and CDR2 SVGIG (reference sequence). Between the trimmed V and J ends, which lost 1 base and 3 bases, there was a span of 9 bases. This chain's CDR3 is CAWSAQGYYGYTF. The DNA of the CDR3 is TGTGCCTGGAGTGCCCAGGGGTACTATGGCTACACCTTC.

The gene calls are TRBV10-1 and TRBJ2-7, with 7 positions matching TRBD2. This CDR3 is built from 13 residues. The ends lost 0 bases at V and 5 bases at J; junction bases unmatched: 1. Per germline, CDR1 WNHNN and CDR2 SYGVQD (reference sequence). The DNA for the CDR3 is TGCGCCAGCAGTGAGTCGGGGAGGGACGAGCAGTACTTC. This gives the protein CASSESGRDEQYF.